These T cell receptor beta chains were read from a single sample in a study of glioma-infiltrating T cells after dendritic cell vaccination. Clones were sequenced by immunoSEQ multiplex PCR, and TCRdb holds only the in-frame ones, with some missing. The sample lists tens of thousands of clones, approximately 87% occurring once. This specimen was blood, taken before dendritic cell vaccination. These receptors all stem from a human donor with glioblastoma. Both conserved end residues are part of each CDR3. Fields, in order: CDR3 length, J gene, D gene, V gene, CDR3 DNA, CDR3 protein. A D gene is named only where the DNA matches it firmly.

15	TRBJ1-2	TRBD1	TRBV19	TGTGCCAGTAGTATACGGGGACAGGGAAACTATGGCTACACCTTC	CASSIRGQGNYGYTF
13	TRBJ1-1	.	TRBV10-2	TGCGCCAGCAACCCCACGGGAGGGTTCGAAGCTTTCTTT	CASNPTGGFEAFF
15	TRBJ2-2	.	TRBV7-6	TGTGCCAGCAGTTATGCGCGGGTTGGCACCGGGGAGCTGTTTTTT	CASSYARVGTGELFF
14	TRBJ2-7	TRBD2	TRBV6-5	TGTGCCAGCAGTAGGACTAGGAGCTCCTACGAGCAGTACTTC	CASSRTRSSYEQYF
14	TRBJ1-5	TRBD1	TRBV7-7	TGTGCCAGCAGTGTAGGGCCAGGGGGACAGCCCCAGCATTTT	CASSVGPGGQPQHF
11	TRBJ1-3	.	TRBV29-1	TGCAGCGTTGAGTATGGAAACACCATATATTTT	CSVEYGNTIYF
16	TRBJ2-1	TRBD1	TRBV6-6	TGTGCCAGCAGTTACTCGGGGACAGGCGGCGCGGGTGAGCAGTTCTTC	CASSYSGTGGAGEQFF
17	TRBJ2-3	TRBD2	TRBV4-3	TGCGCCAGCAGCCAAAACCGGGCGGGAGGGCCCCTGGATACGCAGTATTTT	CASSQNRAGGPLDTQYF
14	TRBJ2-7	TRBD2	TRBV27	TGTGCCAGCAAAGTTAGTCGGGACTACATAGAGCAGTACTTC	CASKVSRDYIEQYF
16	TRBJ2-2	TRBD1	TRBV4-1	TGCGCCAGCAGCCAGGGGACAGGGGGCTACACCGGGGAGCTGTTTTTT	CASSQGTGGYTGELFF
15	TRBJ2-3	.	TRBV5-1	TGCGCCAGCAGCTTTAACCCCAGGGGCCCAGATACGCAGTATTTT	CASSFNPRGPDTQYF
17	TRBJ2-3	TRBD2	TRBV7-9	TGTGCCAGCAGCCCCCGTCTCGGAGCGGGAGGTACAGATACGCAGTATTTT	CASSPRLGAGGTDTQYF